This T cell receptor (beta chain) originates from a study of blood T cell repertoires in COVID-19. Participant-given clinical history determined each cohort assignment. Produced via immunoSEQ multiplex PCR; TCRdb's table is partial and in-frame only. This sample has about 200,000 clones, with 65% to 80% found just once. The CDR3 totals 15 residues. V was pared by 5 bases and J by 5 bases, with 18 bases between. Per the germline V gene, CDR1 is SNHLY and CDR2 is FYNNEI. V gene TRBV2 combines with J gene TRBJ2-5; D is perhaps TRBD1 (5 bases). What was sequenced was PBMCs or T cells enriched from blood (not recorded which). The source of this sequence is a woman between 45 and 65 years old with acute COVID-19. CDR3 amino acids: CASSKQVALRETQYF. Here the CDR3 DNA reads TGTGCCAGCAGTAAACAGGTTGCCCTCCGGGAGACCCAGTACTTC.